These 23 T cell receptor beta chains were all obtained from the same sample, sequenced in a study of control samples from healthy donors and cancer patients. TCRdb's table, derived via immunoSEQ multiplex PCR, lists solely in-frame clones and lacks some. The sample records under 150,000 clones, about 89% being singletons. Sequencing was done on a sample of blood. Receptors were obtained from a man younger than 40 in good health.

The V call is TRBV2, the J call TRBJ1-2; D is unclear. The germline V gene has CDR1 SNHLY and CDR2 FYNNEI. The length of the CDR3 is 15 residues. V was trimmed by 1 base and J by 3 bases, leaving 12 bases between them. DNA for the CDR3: TGTGCCAGCAGTGAAGGGGTTGCCACCTACTATGGCTACACCTTC. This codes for CASSEGVATYYGYTF.

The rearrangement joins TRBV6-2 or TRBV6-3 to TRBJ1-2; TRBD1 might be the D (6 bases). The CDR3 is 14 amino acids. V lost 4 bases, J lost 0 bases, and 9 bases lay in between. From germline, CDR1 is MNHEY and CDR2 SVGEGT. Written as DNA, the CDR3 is TGTGCCAGCAGTTTCCCAGGGGCTAACTATGGCTACACCTTC. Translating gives CASSFPGANYGYTF.

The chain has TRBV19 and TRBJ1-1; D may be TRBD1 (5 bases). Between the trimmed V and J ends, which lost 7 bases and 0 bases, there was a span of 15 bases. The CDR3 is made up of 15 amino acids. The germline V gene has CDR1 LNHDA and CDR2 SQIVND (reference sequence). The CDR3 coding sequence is TGTGCCAGTACCCGGAGTAAGGGGTTGAACACTGAAGCTTTCTTT. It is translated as CASTRSKGLNTEAFF.

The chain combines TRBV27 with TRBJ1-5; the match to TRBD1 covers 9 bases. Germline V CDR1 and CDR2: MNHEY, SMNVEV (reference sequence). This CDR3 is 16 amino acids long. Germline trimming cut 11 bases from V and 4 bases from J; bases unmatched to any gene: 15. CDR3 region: CADARDRESKNQPQHF. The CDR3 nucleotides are TGTGCCGACGCCCGGGACAGGGAGTCTAAGAATCAGCCCCAGCATTTT.

CDR3 DNA sequence: TGTGCCAGCAGCTGGGGCGCGGGGGGATACGAGCAGTACTTC. This codes for CASSWGAGGYEQYF. This sequence joins TRBV3-1 (or the pseudogene TRBV3-2) and TRBJ2-7; 8 bases are shared with TRBD2. Germline V gene sequence: CDR1 LGHDT, CDR2 YNNKEL (reference sequence). The CDR3 runs 14 residues. V lost 5 bases to trimming and J lost 4 bases; unmatched junction nucleotides: 7.

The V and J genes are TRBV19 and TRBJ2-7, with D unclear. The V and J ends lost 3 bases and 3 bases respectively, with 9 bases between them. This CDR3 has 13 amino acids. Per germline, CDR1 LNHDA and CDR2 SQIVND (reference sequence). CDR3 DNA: TGTGCCAGTAGTATGGGTCCCGGCTACGAGCAGTACTTC. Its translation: CASSMGPGYEQYF.

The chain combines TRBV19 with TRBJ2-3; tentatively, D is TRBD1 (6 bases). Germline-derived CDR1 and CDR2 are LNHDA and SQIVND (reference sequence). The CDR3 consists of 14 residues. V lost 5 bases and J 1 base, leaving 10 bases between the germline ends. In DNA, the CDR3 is TGTGCCAGTAGTCCTTCAGGGGGCACAGATACGCAGTATTTT. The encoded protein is CASSPSGGTDTQYF.

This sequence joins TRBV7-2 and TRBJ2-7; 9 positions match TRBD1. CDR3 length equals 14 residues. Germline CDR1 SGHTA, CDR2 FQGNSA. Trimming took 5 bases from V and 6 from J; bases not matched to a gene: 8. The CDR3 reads CASSPRQGGGEQYF. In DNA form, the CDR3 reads TGTGCCAGCAGCCCACGACAGGGGGGAGGCGAGCAGTACTTC. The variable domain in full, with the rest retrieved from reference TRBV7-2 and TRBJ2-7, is GAGVSQSPSNKVTEKGKDVELRCDPISGHTALYWYRQSLGQGLEFLIYFQGNSAPDKSGLPSDRFSAERTGGSVSTLTIQRTQQEDSAVYLCASSPRQGGGEQYFGPGTRLTVT.

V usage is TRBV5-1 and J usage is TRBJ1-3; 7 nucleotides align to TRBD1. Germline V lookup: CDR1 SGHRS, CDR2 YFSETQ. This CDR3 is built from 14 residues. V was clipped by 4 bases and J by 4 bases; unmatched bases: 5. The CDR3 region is CASSTGTDGNTIYF. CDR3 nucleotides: TGCGCCAGCAGCACCGGGACAGACGGAAACACCATATATTTT.

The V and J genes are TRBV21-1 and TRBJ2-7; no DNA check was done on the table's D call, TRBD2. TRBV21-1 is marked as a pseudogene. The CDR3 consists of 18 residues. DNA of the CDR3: TGTGCCAGCAGCAATCAAATCGGACTAGCGGAAAACGGCGGCGAGCAGTACTTC. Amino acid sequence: CASSNQIGLAENGGEQYF.

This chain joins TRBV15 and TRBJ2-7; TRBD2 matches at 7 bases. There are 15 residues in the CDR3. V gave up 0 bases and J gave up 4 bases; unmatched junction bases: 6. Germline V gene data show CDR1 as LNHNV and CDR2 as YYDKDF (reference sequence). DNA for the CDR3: TGTGCCACCAGCAGAGATTTCGGCGGGAGATACGAGCAGTACTTC. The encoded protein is CATSRDFGGRYEQYF.

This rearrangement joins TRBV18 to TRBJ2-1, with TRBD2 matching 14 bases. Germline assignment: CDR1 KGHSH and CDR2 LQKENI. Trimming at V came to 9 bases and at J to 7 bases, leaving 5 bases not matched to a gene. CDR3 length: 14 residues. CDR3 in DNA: TGTGCCAGTTCAGGGACTAGCGGGGGAAATGAGCAGTTCTTC. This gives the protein CASSGTSGGNEQFF.

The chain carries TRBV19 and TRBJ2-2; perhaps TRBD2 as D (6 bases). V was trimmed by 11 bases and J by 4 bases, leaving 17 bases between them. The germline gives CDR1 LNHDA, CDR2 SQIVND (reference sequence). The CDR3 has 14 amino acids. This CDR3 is CARYGEVSTGELFF. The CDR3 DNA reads TGTGCCCGCTACGGGGAGGTATCCACCGGGGAGCTGTTTTTT.

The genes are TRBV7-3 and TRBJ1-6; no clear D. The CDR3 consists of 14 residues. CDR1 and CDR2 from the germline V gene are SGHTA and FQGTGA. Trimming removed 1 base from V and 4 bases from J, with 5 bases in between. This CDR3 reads CASSLKGYNSPLHF. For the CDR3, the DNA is TGTGCCAGCAGCTTAAAAGGATATAATTCACCCCTCCACTTT. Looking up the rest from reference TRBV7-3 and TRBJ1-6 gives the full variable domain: GAGVSQTPSNKVTEKGKYVELRCDPISGHTALYWYRQSLGQGPEFLIYFQGTGAADDSGLPNDRFFAVRPEGSVSTLKIQRTERGDSAVYLCASSLKGYNSPLHFGNGTRLTVT.

The CDR3 loop is CASSQGEGGLNEQYF. The CDR3 DNA sequence: TGCGCCAGCAGCCAAGGGGAGGGGGGTCTAAACGAGCAGTACTTC. The V and J genes are TRBV4-1 and TRBJ2-7; D perhaps matches TRBD2 (7 bases). The CDR3 has 15 residues. Between the trimmed V and J ends, which lost 1 base and 5 bases, there was a span of 15 bases. The germline CDR1 and CDR2 sequences are MGHRA and YSYEKL.

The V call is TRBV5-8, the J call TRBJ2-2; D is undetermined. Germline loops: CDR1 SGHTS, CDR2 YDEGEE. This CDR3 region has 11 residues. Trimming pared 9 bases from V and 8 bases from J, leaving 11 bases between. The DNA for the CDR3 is TGTGCCACCCGGAAAGTGGGGGAGCTGTTTTTT. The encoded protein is CATRKVGELFF.

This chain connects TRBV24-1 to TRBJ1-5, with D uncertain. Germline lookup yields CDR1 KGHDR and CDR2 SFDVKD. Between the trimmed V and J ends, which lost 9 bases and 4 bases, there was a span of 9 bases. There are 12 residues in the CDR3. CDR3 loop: CATADSNQPQHF. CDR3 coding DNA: TGTGCCACCGCGGACTCGAATCAGCCCCAGCATTTT.

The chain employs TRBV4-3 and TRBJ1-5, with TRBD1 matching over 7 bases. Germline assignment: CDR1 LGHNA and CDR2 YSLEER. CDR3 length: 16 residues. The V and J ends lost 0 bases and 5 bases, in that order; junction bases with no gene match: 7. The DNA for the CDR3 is TGCGCCAGCAGCCAAGACTGGAACAGGGGATATCAGCCCCAGCATTTT. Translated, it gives CASSQDWNRGYQPQHF.

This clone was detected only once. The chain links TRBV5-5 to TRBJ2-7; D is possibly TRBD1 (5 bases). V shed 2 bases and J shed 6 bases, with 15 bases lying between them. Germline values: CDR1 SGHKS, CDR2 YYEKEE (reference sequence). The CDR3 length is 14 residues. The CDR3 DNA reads TGTGCCAGCAGCTTCCCGGACAAGAGTCTCGAGCAGTACTTC. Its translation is CASSFPDKSLEQYF.

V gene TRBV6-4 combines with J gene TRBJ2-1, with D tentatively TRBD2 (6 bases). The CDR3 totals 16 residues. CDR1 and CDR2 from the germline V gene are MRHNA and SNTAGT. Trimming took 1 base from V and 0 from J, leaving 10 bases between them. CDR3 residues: CASSDFGSGSYNEQFF. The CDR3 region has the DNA TGTGCCAGCAGTGACTTCGGTAGCGGCTCCTACAATGAGCAGTTCTTC.

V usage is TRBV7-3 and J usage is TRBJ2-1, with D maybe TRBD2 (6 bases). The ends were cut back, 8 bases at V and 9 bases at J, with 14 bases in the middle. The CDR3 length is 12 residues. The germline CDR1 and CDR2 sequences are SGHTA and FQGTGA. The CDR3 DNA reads TGTGCCAGCGGGCGGGGACCGGGTGAGCAGTTCTTC. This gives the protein CASGRGPGEQFF.

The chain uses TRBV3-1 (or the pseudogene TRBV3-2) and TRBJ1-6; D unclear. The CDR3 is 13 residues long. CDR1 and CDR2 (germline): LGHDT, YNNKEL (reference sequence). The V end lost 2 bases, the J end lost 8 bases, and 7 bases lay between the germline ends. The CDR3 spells CASSQNKDSPLHF. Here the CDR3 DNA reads TGTGCCAGCAGCCAAAACAAGGATTCACCCCTCCACTTT.

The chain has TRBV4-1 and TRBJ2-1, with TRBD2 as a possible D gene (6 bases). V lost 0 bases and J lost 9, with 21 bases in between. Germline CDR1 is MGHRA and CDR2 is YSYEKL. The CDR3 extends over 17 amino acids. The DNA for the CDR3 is TGCGCCAGCAGCCAAGATCTAGGGGAGGTGGTAACCCGTGAGCAGTTCTTC. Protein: CASSQDLGEVVTREQFF.